Each of the 32 T cell receptor beta chains below was sequenced from the same sample in a study of post-analysis software for immune sequencing data. No antigens are known for them. Incorporated into the TCR beta cDNA libraries were unique molecular identifiers, which served to reduce PCR and sequencing biases. TCRdb reprocessed the PCR reads with MiXCR, giving one entry per CDR3 protein. The profile shows some 450,000 distinct CDR3 sequences, less than 45% of them singletons. Study conclusions and caveats: Comparison of patients with controls showed about 5 TRBV segments more frequent in patients, TRBV5-6, TRBV5-1 and TRBV20-1 among them.

Sequenced: blood. The source of these receptors is a girl between 10 and 17 years old with multiple sclerosis.

V and J are TRBV6-5 and TRBJ2-7; 7 bases map to TRBD1. V shed 6 bases and J 4 bases; nucleotides not matched to a gene: 12. This CDR3 is 15 amino acids long. Germline values: CDR1 MNHEY, CDR2 SVGAGI. The CDR3 protein is CASSTGTATIYEQYF. As DNA, the CDR3 is TGTGCCAGCAGCACTGGGACAGCCACAATTTACGAGCAGTACTTC.

This clonotype was seen a few times. The J gene is TRBJ2-5, the V gene TRBV10-3; no reliable D call. The CDR3 runs to 12 residues. V lost 9 bases and J lost 5, with 13 bases in between. Germline V lookup: CDR1 ENHRY, CDR2 SYGVKD. The chain's CDR3 is CAMGPQTETQYF. The CDR3 DNA follows: TGTGCCATGGGCCCACAGACGGAGACCCAGTACTTC.

The CDR3 protein is CSARDGREGQETQYF. CDR3 nucleotide sequence: TGCAGTGCTAGAGATGGGCGGGAGGGCCAAGAGACCCAGTACTTC. The rearrangement links TRBV20-1 to TRBJ2-5; 9 positions match TRBD2. The junction had 3 bases not matched to a gene; V was cut back by 0 bases and J by 1 base. The CDR3 is 15 amino acids. Germline lookup yields CDR1 DFQATT and CDR2 SNEGSKA (reference sequence).

This clonotype was recorded once. V gene TRBV4-1 combines with J gene TRBJ2-7, with 8 bases lining up with TRBD1. From germline, CDR1 is MGHRA and CDR2 YSYEKL. CDR3 length: 15 residues. V was pared by 5 bases and J by 1 base, with 7 bases of the junction left unmatched. CDR3 coding DNA: TGCGCCAGCAGCTATACCGGGACAGGATCCTACGAGCAGTACTTC. It encodes CASSYTGTGSYEQYF.

As for this clonotype: One end of the junction varies from germline; a read error may be responsible. The CDR3 loop is CASSLKPTSGSPTGTQYF. The DNA for the CDR3 is TGCGCCAGCAGCCTCAAACCCACTAGCGGGAGTCCCACAGGTACGCAGTATTTT. V gene TRBV4-1 combines with J gene TRBJ2-3; 11 bases align to TRBD2. Germline CDR1 is MGHRA and CDR2 is YSYEKL. The CDR3 has 18 residues.

The chain joins TRBV7-6 to TRBJ2-1; 10 bases are a match to TRBD2. The CDR3 runs 17 residues. J gave up 0 bases and V 6 bases, and 8 bases lay outside the gene matches. The V gene's germline CDR1 is SGHVS and CDR2 FNYEAQ. The CDR3 coding sequence is TGTGCCAGCAGTGCCAGGACTAGCGGAAGCTCCTACAATGAGCAGTTCTTC. Protein sequence: CASSARTSGSSYNEQFF.

This clonotype was seen a few times. The V gene is TRBV20-1, the J gene TRBJ2-5; the match to TRBD1 covers 7 bases. The DNA end is a closer match to TRBJ2-7, so the J assignment may be wrong. This CDR3 is built from 13 residues. CDR1 DFQATT and CDR2 SNEGSKA come from the germline V gene (reference sequence). This CDR3 reads CSARQGVEREQYF. The CDR3 nucleotides read TGCAGTGCCAGACAGGGAGTGGAACGCGAGCAGTACTTC.

The chain has TRBV4-1 and TRBJ1-1; no clear D. Germline-derived CDR1 and CDR2 are MGHRA and YSYEKL. The CDR3 extends over 12 amino acids. V gave up 2 bases and J gave up 10 bases, with 11 bases separating them. The CDR3 coding sequence is TGCGCCAGCAGCCAACCGCCGCTGGGAGCTTTCTTT. Its translation is CASSQPPLGAFF.

This clonotype has a handful of counts. The gene calls are TRBV7-9 and TRBJ2-7; D possibly corresponds to TRBD1 (5 bases). The CDR3 loop spans 16 amino acids. CDR1 and CDR2 (germline): SEHNR, FQNEAQ (reference sequence). Deletions cut 2 bases from V and 1 base from J, with 15 bases between. The CDR3 DNA is TGTGCCAGCAGCTTATCGGCCCAGGGAAGTTCCTACGAGCAGTACTTC. Its protein is CASSLSAQGSSYEQYF.

This clonotype was detected only a few times. The CDR3 here is CASSVPRDKSYEQYF. CDR3 nucleotides: TGTGCCAGCAGCGTTCCCCGGGACAAATCCTACGAGCAGTACTTC. This chain links TRBV5-6 with TRBJ2-7; D is possibly TRBD1 (6 bases). This CDR3 contains 15 residues. V was shortened by 4 bases and J by 1 base, with 15 bases between the two germline ends. The germline CDR1 and CDR2 sequences are SGHDT and YYEEEE.

This chain uses TRBV20-1 with TRBJ2-3, with TRBD2 identical over 10 bases. Germline values: CDR1 DFQATT, CDR2 SNEGSKA (reference sequence). J lost 1 base, V lost 4 bases, and 5 bases had no gene match. This CDR3 comprises 15 residues. The CDR3: CSATRTSGRTDTQYF. DNA for the CDR3: TGCAGTGCTACCCGGACTAGCGGCCGCACAGATACGCAGTATTTT.

The CDR3 sequence: CASSFSGGEPYEQYF. CDR3 sequence (DNA): TGTGCCAGCAGCTTTTCCGGAGGGGAACCCTACGAGCAGTACTTC. The V gene is TRBV7-3, the J gene TRBJ2-7; D is perhaps TRBD2 (6 bases). Trimming left V 3 bases short and J 2 bases short, with 14 bases between. The length of the CDR3 is 15 residues. Germline V gene sequence: CDR1 SGHTA, CDR2 FQGTGA.

This clonotype has a handful of counts. The chain has TRBV3-1 and TRBJ2-4, with TRBD2 matching over 12 bases. V was clipped by 4 bases and J by 0 bases; unmatched bases: 1. Germline CDR1 is LGHDT and CDR2 is YNNKEL (reference sequence). This CDR3 has 16 residues. The CDR3 protein is CASSLGLAGAKNIQYF. For the CDR3, the DNA is TGTGCCAGCAGCCTGGGACTAGCGGGAGCCAAAAACATTCAGTACTTC.

The chain is built from TRBV20-1 and TRBJ2-5, with a tentative D call TRBD2 (6 bases). The V and J ends lost 3 bases and 2 bases respectively, with 13 bases between them. In germline, CDR1 is DFQATT, CDR2 SNEGSKA (reference sequence). This CDR3 has 14 amino acids. CDR3 nucleotides: TGCAGTGCTAGTGGGGCGGGAACACAAGAGACCCAGTACTTC. Amino acid sequence: CSASGAGTQETQYF.

This clonotype was seen only a few times. The rearrangement links TRBV27 to TRBJ2-5; D gene uncertain. This CDR3 contains 15 residues. V was clipped by 6 bases and J by 5 bases, with 19 bases between them. CDR1 and CDR2 (germline): MNHEY, SMNVEV (reference sequence). DNA of the CDR3: TGTGCCAGCAGGACCTCAGGTCGGCCTCGGGAGACCCAGTACTTC. It is translated as CASRTSGRPRETQYF.

V is TRBV20-1 and J is TRBJ2-5, with TRBD2 matching 9 bases. V lost 0 bases to trimming and J lost 1 base; unmatched junction nucleotides: 3. This CDR3 has 15 residues. Germline V gene data show CDR1 as DFQATT and CDR2 as SNEGSKA (reference sequence). The CDR3 loop reads CSARDLAGSQETQYF. In DNA form, the CDR3 reads TGCAGTGCTAGAGATCTAGCGGGATCCCAAGAGACCCAGTACTTC.

The chain couples TRBV29-1 to TRBJ2-5; 11 nucleotides match TRBD2. Trimming removed 6 bases from V and 0 bases from J; junction bases left unmatched: 3. Germline loops: CDR1 SQVTM, CDR2 ANQGSEA. The CDR3 totals 14 residues. The CDR3 nucleotides are TGCAGCGTCAGGACTAGCGGGTACCAAGAGACCCAGTACTTC. Translating it yields CSVRTSGYQETQYF.

V gene TRBV12-3 or TRBV12-4 combines with J gene TRBJ2-2, with D possibly matching TRBD1 (6 bases). The CDR3 is 14 residues long. The germline V and J ends were trimmed by 5 bases and 1 base, with 8 bases remaining between them. CDR3 amino acids: CASSVQGNTGELFF. CDR3 DNA sequence: TGTGCCAGCAGTGTACAGGGGAACACCGGGGAGCTGTTTTTT.

J is TRBJ2-1 and V is TRBV6-2 or TRBV6-3; 7 bases map to TRBD1. The CDR3 totals 14 residues. Per germline, CDR1 MNHEY and CDR2 SVGEGT. Trimming at V came to 4 bases and at J to 6 bases, leaving 6 bases not matched to a gene. The CDR3 loop is CASSWATGTNEQFF. The CDR3 region has the DNA TGTGCCAGCAGTTGGGCGACAGGGACCAATGAGCAGTTCTTC.

The chain uses TRBV20-1 and TRBJ1-6; perhaps TRBD1 as D (6 bases). Germline CDR1 and CDR2: DFQATT and SNEGSKA (reference sequence). V was cut by 5 bases and J by 0 bases, with 11 bases left in between. The CDR3 runs 15 residues. DNA for the CDR3: TGCAGTGCTCGACAGGCTAGCTCCTATAATTCACCCCTCCACTTT. Its protein product is CSARQASSYNSPLHF.

This chain uses TRBV20-1 with TRBJ2-5, with TRBD2 matching 9 bases. From germline, CDR1 is DFQATT and CDR2 SNEGSKA (reference sequence). This CDR3 has 12 amino acids. Trimming took 5 bases from V and 5 from J; bases not matched to a gene: 3. This CDR3 reads CSALAGDETQYF. The CDR3 coding sequence is TGCAGTGCTTTAGCGGGAGATGAGACCCAGTACTTC.

The chain employs TRBV27 and TRBJ2-1, with TRBD2 as a possible D gene (6 bases). The length of the CDR3 is 12 residues. V shed 11 bases and J shed 8 bases, with 16 bases lying between them. Germline assignment: CDR1 MNHEY and CDR2 SMNVEV (reference sequence). CDR3 coding DNA: TGTGCCTGCGGGACTGCCAACCATGAGCAGTTCTTC. Protein product: CACGTANHEQFF.

The chain links TRBV28 to TRBJ1-5, with D perhaps matching TRBD1 (6 bases). Germline V CDR1 and CDR2: MDHEN, SYDVKM. There are 15 residues in the CDR3. Trimming took off 3 bases at V and 2 bases at J, with 11 bases between the two ends. As DNA, the CDR3 is TGTGCCAGCAGTTTCGGGGGCGTCGGCAATCAGCCCCAGCATTTT. The encoded protein is CASSFGGVGNQPQHF.

V usage is TRBV12-3 or TRBV12-4 and J usage is TRBJ2-1; the match to TRBD2 covers 7 bases. The CDR3 covers 15 residues. V lost 5 bases, J lost 0 bases, and 4 bases stayed unmatched. As DNA, the CDR3 is TGTGCCAGCAGTAGGAGCGGGGCCTCCTACAATGAGCAGTTCTTC. It specifies CASSRSGASYNEQFF.

The chain is built from TRBV15 and TRBJ2-3; TRBD2 agrees at 7 bases. The V gene end was trimmed by 0 bases and the J gene end by 5 bases; junction bases not matched to a gene: 5. Germline V lookup: CDR1 LNHNV, CDR2 YYDKDF (reference sequence). This CDR3 comprises 15 residues. DNA of the CDR3: TGTGCCACCAGCAGAGATGAGGCTAGCGGAGATACGCAGTATTTT. Amino acids: CATSRDEASGDTQYF.

The CDR3 protein is CASRRLRGQGPYEQYF. Written as DNA, the CDR3 is TGTGCCAGCAGACGCCTCCGGGGACAGGGTCCCTACGAGCAGTACTTC. The chain links TRBV7-9 to TRBJ2-7; 9 bases map to TRBD1. The CDR3 runs 16 residues. The V and J ends lost 6 bases and 2 bases, in that order; junction bases with no gene match: 11. Germline loops: CDR1 SEHNR, CDR2 FQNEAQ (reference sequence).

This clonotype was observed a handful of times. This sequence joins TRBV10-3 and TRBJ2-1; 10 bases are shared with TRBD2. Trimming removed 3 bases from V and 0 bases from J; junction bases left unmatched: 5. This CDR3 spans 17 amino acids. Per the germline V gene, CDR1 is ENHRY and CDR2 is SYGVKD. The chain's CDR3 is CAISEKAGGYSYNEQFF. Here the CDR3 DNA reads TGTGCCATCAGTGAAAAAGCGGGAGGGTACTCCTACAATGAGCAGTTCTTC.

The table lists this clonotype with a few counts. This chain connects TRBV5-1 to TRBJ2-3; D gene unclear. CDR3 length: 16 amino acids. The germline gives CDR1 SGHRS, CDR2 YFSETQ. V dropped 0 bases and J dropped 0 bases, with 11 bases sitting between them. The DNA for the CDR3 is TGCGCCAGCAGCTTGGAGGCGGTCCTGAGCACAGATACGCAGTATTTT. It translates to CASSLEAVLSTDTQYF.

This chain links TRBV18 with TRBJ2-1; 8 positions match TRBD2. V shed 3 bases, J shed 7 bases, and the junction held 8 bases outside the gene matches. CDR1 KGHSH and CDR2 LQKENI come from the germline V gene. This CDR3 is built from 15 residues. The DNA for the CDR3 is TGTGCCAGCTCACCCCCGGGAGGGGAGGGAAATGAGCAGTTCTTC. Translated: CASSPPGGEGNEQFF. The full variable domain, its missing parts supplied by reference TRBV18 and TRBJ2-1, is NAGVMQNPRHLVRRRGQEARLRCSPMKGHSHVYWYRQLPEEGLKFMVYLQKENIIDESGMPKERFSAEFPKEGPSILRIQQVVRGDSAAYFCASSPPGGEGNEQFFGPGTRLTVL.

The chain carries TRBV7-2 and TRBJ2-5; D is perhaps TRBD1 (6 bases). V was cut by 1 base and J by 2 bases, with 17 bases left in between. The CDR3 loop spans 17 amino acids. Germline-derived CDR1 and CDR2 are SGHTA and FQGNSA. CDR3 sequence (DNA): TGTGCCAGCAGCTTAGAAGGGGGTATTACGTCTCAAGAGACCCAGTACTTC. Translation gives CASSLEGGITSQETQYF.

This chain links TRBV27 with TRBJ2-1; D uncertain. This CDR3 has 13 residues. Germline lookup yields CDR1 MNHEY and CDR2 SMNVEV (reference sequence). V was shortened by 2 bases and J by 6 bases, with 8 bases between the two germline ends. In DNA form, the CDR3 reads TGTGCCAGCAGTTTAGGCCTTACCAATGAGCAGTTCTTC. This sequence encodes CASSLGLTNEQFF.

V and J are TRBV20-1 and TRBJ1-1; a possible D gene is TRBD1 (5 bases). V dropped 0 bases and J dropped 2 bases, with 22 bases sitting between them. This CDR3 region has 18 residues. The germline CDR1 and CDR2 sequences are DFQATT and SNEGSKA (reference sequence). This CDR3 is CSARDDRRDSRENTEAFF. The CDR3 DNA sequence: TGCAGTGCTAGAGATGATCGTCGGGACTCTCGAGAAAACACTGAAGCTTTCTTT.